These T cell receptor beta chains were read from a single sample in a study of vaccination and CD4 T cells after COVID-19. No antigens are known for them. A single record per CDR3 protein comes from TCRdb applying MiXCR to the PCR reads. The table has more than 15,000 distinct CDR3 sequences, 67% seen once. The material sequenced was CD4+ T cells from blood, cultured in vitro. Source of these receptors: a human donor who had recovered from COVID-19. CDR3s include the opening cysteine and the closing phenylalanine or tryptophan. The order of the fields is V gene, D gene, J gene, clone size, CDR3 DNA, CDR3 protein. A D gene is named only where the DNA matches it firmly. Clone sizes are given selectively: once, few, many, or a class where the clone is expanded.

v_call: TRBV6-2/TRBV6-3
d_call: TRBD1
j_call: TRBJ2-1
clone_size: NA
cdr3_nt: TGTGCCAGCAGTTACGACAGGGTCCGGGACAATGAGCAGTTCTTC
cdr3_aa: CASSYDRVRDNEQFF

v_call: TRBV10-2
d_call: NA
j_call: TRBJ2-7
clone_size: NA
cdr3_nt: TGCGCCAGCACTGGAGGGGCTCCCCCCTACGAGCAGTACTTC
cdr3_aa: CASTGGAPPYEQYF

v_call: TRBV21-1
d_call: NA
j_call: TRBJ2-7
clone_size: NA
cdr3_nt: TGTGCCAGCAGCAAAGATAGCGTCTCCTACGAGCAGTACTTC
cdr3_aa: CASSKDSVSYEQYF

v_call: TRBV6-1
d_call: NA
j_call: TRBJ1-5
clone_size: few
cdr3_nt: TGTGCCAGCGGCGGGGCGGGGTCCCATGGAGGAAATCAGCCCCAGCATTTT
cdr3_aa: CASGGAGSHGGNQPQHF

v_call: TRBV2
d_call: TRBD1
j_call: TRBJ2-7
clone_size: NA
cdr3_nt: TGTGCCAGCAGGGAGAGGTGGGACAGGGTCTACGAGCAGTACTTC
cdr3_aa: CASRERWDRVYEQYF

v_call: TRBV19
d_call: NA
j_call: TRBJ2-3
clone_size: NA
cdr3_nt: TGTGCCAGTGGCCCGGGACGAGGGGATACGCAGTATTTT
cdr3_aa: CASGPGRGDTQYF

v_call: TRBV5-1
d_call: NA
j_call: TRBJ2-5
clone_size: NA
cdr3_nt: TGCGCCAGCAGGGCCACCCCGGAGGAGACCCAGTACTTC
cdr3_aa: CASRATPEETQYF

v_call: TRBV20-1
d_call: NA
j_call: TRBJ2-2
clone_size: NA
cdr3_nt: TGCAGTGCTAGAGACGTGAACTCGAACACCGGGGAGCTGTTTTTT
cdr3_aa: CSARDVNSNTGELFF

v_call: TRBV5-6
d_call: NA
j_call: TRBJ2-5
clone_size: few
cdr3_nt: TGTGCCAGCAGCGTAAGGATCTTTCACCAAGAGACCCAGTACTTC
cdr3_aa: CASSVRIFHQETQYF

v_call: TRBV27
d_call: NA
j_call: TRBJ1-2
clone_size: NA
cdr3_nt: TGTGCCAGCATGGGGATATATCCCTATGGCTACACCTTC
cdr3_aa: CASMGIYPYGYTF